The 21 T cell receptor beta chains listed next were all sequenced from one sample in a study of cytomegalovirus exposure and HLA in healthy donors. The PCR employed 60 Vbeta primers together with 13 Jbeta primers. The table came from immunoSEQ multiplex PCR; TCRdb's copy has only in-frame clones and leaves some out. The sample lists 150,000 to 200,000 clones; over 60% were seen once. Sequenced material: PBMCs. The receptors stem from a woman aged 50 to 60 in good health and CMV-seronegative.

The rearrangement links TRBV28 to TRBJ1-1, with 9 bases lining up with TRBD1. Germline-derived CDR1 and CDR2 are MDHEN and SYDVKM. J was trimmed by 5 bases and V by 7 bases; bases with no gene match: 5. This CDR3 spans 13 amino acids. CDR3 loop: CASTPTGGTEAFF. The CDR3 coding sequence is TGTGCCAGCACCCCGACAGGGGGGACTGAAGCTTTCTTT.

The chain carries TRBV7-9 and TRBJ2-3, with 9 bases that match TRBD2. V trimming: 11 bases; J trimming: 4 bases; junction bases outside the gene matches: 19. The CDR3 length is 17 residues. Germline V CDR1 and CDR2: SEHNR, FQNEAQ (reference sequence). DNA of the CDR3: TGTGCCTCCGAGGTAGCGGGAGAGGATGAGTTTTCAGATACGCAGTATTTT. This sequence encodes CASEVAGEDEFSDTQYF.

This sequence joins TRBV4-3 and TRBJ1-5; 8 nucleotides agree with TRBD1. Looked up from germline, CDR1 is LGHNA and CDR2 is YSLEER. Trimming at V came to 0 bases and at J to 4 bases, leaving 11 bases not matched to a gene. CDR3 length: 18 residues. For the CDR3, the DNA is TGCGCCAGCAGCCAAGACTGGACAGGGCCCAATTCAAATCAGCCCCAGCATTTT. It translates to CASSQDWTGPNSNQPQHF.

The rearrangement uses TRBV2 and TRBJ2-1; 14 positions agree with TRBD2. Per the germline V gene, CDR1 is SNHLY and CDR2 is FYNNEI. J gave up 0 bases and V 3 bases, and 4 bases lay outside the gene matches. The CDR3 spans 18 residues. The CDR3 spells CASSEIGLAGGSYNEQFF. CDR3 nucleotides: TGTGCCAGCAGTGAGATTGGACTAGCGGGAGGCTCCTACAATGAGCAGTTCTTC.

The chain links TRBV28 to TRBJ1-5, with TRBD1 as a possible D gene (6 bases). The CDR3 length is 13 residues. Trimming pared 6 bases from V and 6 bases from J, leaving 12 bases between. Looked up from germline, CDR1 is MDHEN and CDR2 is SYDVKM. CDR3: CASRPPGVQPQHF. The CDR3 bases are TGTGCCAGCAGACCACCAGGGGTTCAGCCCCAGCATTTT.

The chain joins TRBV7-9 to TRBJ2-5; tentatively, D is TRBD2 (5 bases). The ends were cut back, 1 base at V and 1 base at J, with 7 bases in the middle. CDR1 and CDR2 from the germline V gene are SEHNR and FQNEAQ (reference sequence). The CDR3 length is 14 residues. CDR3 nucleotides: TGTGCCAGCAGCTTAGGAACTAGCCAAGAGACCCAGTACTTC. Amino acids: CASSLGTSQETQYF.

The V call is TRBV7-2, the J call TRBJ1-1; tentative D call: TRBD1 (6 bases). V gave up 3 bases and J gave up 2 bases, with 10 bases separating them. The CDR3 contains 14 residues. Germline values: CDR1 SGHTA, CDR2 FQGNSA. The CDR3 DNA reads TGTGCCAGCAGCTTGAGGGACACCAACACTGAAGCTTTCTTT. Encoded protein: CASSLRDTNTEAFF.

This sequence joins TRBV18 and TRBJ1-4, with 7 nucleotides matching TRBD1. The CDR3 contains 14 residues. Germline V gene sequence: CDR1 KGHSH, CDR2 LQKENI. The ends lost 6 bases at V and 4 bases at J; junction bases unmatched: 5. In nucleotides, the CDR3 is TGTGCCAGCTCTACGCAGGGGGGTAATGAAAAACTGTTTTTT. Its translation is CASSTQGGNEKLFF.

V gene TRBV6-4 combines with J gene TRBJ1-6; TRBD1 matches 7 bases. CDR3 size: 14 residues. The trim removed 5 bases at V and 8 bases at J, leaving 6 bases unmatched. CDR1 and CDR2 (germline): MRHNA, SNTAGT. In nucleotides, the CDR3 is TGTGCCAGCAGTAAGGGACAGAGAGATTCACCCCTCCACTTT. It encodes CASSKGQRDSPLHF.

J is TRBJ2-2 and V is TRBV28; D unresolved. Trimming shortened V by 6 bases and J by 4 bases, and 6 bases separated the two germline ends. CDR3 length: 12 residues. In germline, CDR1 is MDHEN, CDR2 SYDVKM. The CDR3 loop is CASSYLTGELFF. The CDR3 coding sequence is TGTGCCAGCAGCTACCTCACCGGGGAGCTGTTTTTT.

The V gene is TRBV15, the J gene TRBJ2-7, with 10 bases fitting TRBD2. Losses at the gene ends were 2 bases for V and 0 bases for J; bases not matched to a gene: 13. The germline CDR1 and CDR2 sequences are LNHNV and YYDKDF (reference sequence). CDR3 length equals 19 residues. CDR3 sequence: CATSRPGRSSGSLSYEQYF. The CDR3 coding sequence is TGTGCCACCAGCAGACCCGGGAGGTCTAGCGGGAGTCTCTCCTACGAGCAGTACTTC.

The chain links TRBV5-1 to TRBJ2-3, with 13 bases identical to TRBD2. The germline gives CDR1 SGHRS, CDR2 YFSETQ. V lost 4 bases and J lost 5; bases outside the gene matches: 13. The CDR3 runs to 18 residues. The CDR3 spells CASSNKRLAGGQRDTQYF. Here the CDR3 DNA reads TGCGCCAGCAGCAATAAGAGACTAGCGGGAGGACAGAGAGATACGCAGTATTTT. Looking up the rest from reference TRBV5-1 and TRBJ2-3 gives the full variable domain: KAGVTQTPRYLIKTRGQQVTLSCSPISGHRSVSWYQQTPGQGLQFLFEYFSETQRNKGNFPGRFSGRQFSNSRSEMNVSTLELGDSALYLCASSNKRLAGGQRDTQYFGPGTRLTVL.

This rearrangement joins TRBV6-1 to TRBJ1-6; D not certain. The CDR3 loop spans 13 amino acids. V lost 9 bases and J 7 bases, leaving 13 bases between the germline ends. Germline loops: CDR1 MNHNS, CDR2 SASEGT. The CDR3 loop reads CASITPGNSPLHF. In DNA, the CDR3 is TGTGCCAGTATTACGCCGGGGAATTCACCCCTCCACTTT.

The chain joins TRBV10-1 to TRBJ2-7; D call uncertain. The CDR3 sequence is 12 residues long. Between the trimmed V and J ends, which lost 3 bases and 6 bases, there was a span of 9 bases. CDR1 and CDR2 from the germline V gene are WNHNN and SYGVQD (reference sequence). CDR3 amino acids: CASSDGDGEQYF. In DNA form, the CDR3 reads TGCGCCAGCAGTGATGGAGATGGCGAGCAGTACTTC.

This chain's CDR3 is CASSSGLAGVSRNEQFF. The DNA for the CDR3 is TGTGCCAGCAGCTCAGGACTAGCGGGAGTCTCTCGCAATGAGCAGTTCTTC. The V and J genes are TRBV7-4 and TRBJ2-1; 13 bases align to TRBD2. The V gene end was trimmed by 4 bases and the J gene end by 6 bases; junction bases not matched to a gene: 9. In germline, CDR1 is SGHVT, CDR2 SQSDAQ. The CDR3 extends over 17 amino acids.

V gene TRBV11-2 combines with J gene TRBJ2-2, with a tentative D call TRBD2 (5 bases). V was shortened by 5 bases and J by 4 bases, with 11 bases between the two germline ends. The CDR3 covers 14 residues. Germline CDR1 reads SGHAT; CDR2 reads FQNNGV. CDR3 in DNA: TGTGCCAGCAGCACAACTAGTGTCACCGGGGAGCTGTTTTTT. The encoded protein is CASSTTSVTGELFF.

CDR3: CASSQSSLTERNEKLFF. The DNA for the CDR3 is TGCGCCAGCAGTCAATCTTCGTTGACAGAACGTAATGAAAAACTGTTTTTT. The chain has TRBV23-1 and TRBJ1-4; weak D call: TRBD1 (5 bases). TRBV23-1 is reported as an ORF; its role is uncertain. The CDR3 has 17 residues. The V end lost 0 bases, the J end lost 4 bases, and 15 bases lay between the germline ends.

The V gene is TRBV2, the J gene TRBJ2-3; 8 nucleotides align to TRBD1. This CDR3 comprises 14 residues. J gave up 4 bases and V 6 bases, and 6 bases lay outside the gene matches. Germline lookup yields CDR1 SNHLY and CDR2 FYNNEI. The CDR3 nucleotides are TGTGCCAGCAGAGGAGGACAGGGTTCAGATACGCAGTATTTT. Amino acids: CASRGGQGSDTQYF.

This clone showed up just a few times. The chain couples TRBV10-3 to TRBJ1-5; a weak D match, TRBD1 (6 bases). Per the germline V gene, CDR1 is ENHRY and CDR2 is SYGVKD. V was cut by 3 bases and J by 7 bases, with 16 bases left in between. The CDR3 contains 15 residues. In DNA form, the CDR3 reads TGTGCCATCAGTGACGGTGCGGCAGGGGAGCAGCCCCAGCATTTT. As protein: CAISDGAAGEQPQHF.

The chain recombines TRBV19 with TRBJ2-2; 9 bases agree with TRBD1. Germline CDR1 LNHDA, CDR2 SQIVND (reference sequence). CDR3 length equals 14 residues. Germline trimming cut 9 bases from V and 3 bases from J; bases unmatched to any gene: 5. The CDR3 nucleotides are TGTGCCAGCGCACGGACAGGGGACACCGGGGAGCTGTTTTTT. This codes for CASARTGDTGELFF.

The V gene is TRBV29-1, the J gene TRBJ2-1, with 10 nucleotides matching TRBD2. CDR3 length: 15 amino acids. With V trimmed by 0 bases and J by 9 bases, 8 bases remained unmatched. Germline V gene data show CDR1 as SQVTM and CDR2 as ANQGSEA. DNA for the CDR3: TGCAGCGTTGAAGATCTAGCGGGAGCGTATAGTGAGCAGTTCTTC. Its protein is CSVEDLAGAYSEQFF.